The clone carrying this TCR beta chain has ten or more counts. Antigen unknown. TCR beta CDR3 regions were amplified from RNA. An initial round of RT-PCR targeting the TCR CDR3 relied on the HTBI primer set. TCRdb reprocessed the multiplex PCR reads via MiXCR and lists one record per CDR3 protein. The repertoire holds fewer than 450,000 distinct CDR3 sequences, with over 12% as singletons. This sample was taken from a study of T cells in Graves' hyperthyroidism and ophthalmopathy. Study context: The blood sample was taken at first diagnosis, before treatment began.

Germline V lookup: CDR1 KGHSH, CDR2 LQKENI. This CDR3 has 12 amino acids. The ends were cut back, 2 bases at V and 7 bases at J, with 9 bases in the middle. Study observations and caveats: Before onset, by a median of approximately 6.2 months, the model predicted ophthalmopathy. A model of 13 V-J features distinguished ophthalmopathy from stable hyperthyroidism. In the blood, most expanded thyroid clonotypes above 0.001 appeared as well.

The chain links TRBV18 to TRBJ2-7; no firm D call. Sequencing input: blood. The receptor was isolated from a man aged 45-65 years with Graves' ophthalmopathy. CDR3 protein: CASSPVQGEQYF. The DNA for the CDR3 is TGTGCCAGCTCACCAGTCCAAGGAGAGCAGTACTTC.